The 16 T cell receptor beta chains given below trace back to one sample, sequenced in a study of control samples from healthy donors and cancer patients. Repertoires were generated with immunoSEQ multiplex PCR, while TCRdb's copy carries only in-frame clones and drops some. The table records 94,000 or so clones, around 84% of them present only once. Sequences were obtained from PBMCs. Receptor source: a man in his sixties or seventies with lung cancer.

The chain recombines TRBV4-1 with TRBJ1-1, with D unresolved. There are 15 residues in the CDR3. The V gene's germline CDR1 is MGHRA and CDR2 YSYEKL. The V end lost 4 bases, the J end lost 3 bases, and 15 bases lay between the germline ends. The CDR3 here is CASSLRDLRDTEAFF. CDR3 DNA sequence: TGCGCCAGCAGCCTAAGGGATTTACGGGACACTGAAGCTTTCTTT.

V gene TRBV5-1 combines with J gene TRBJ2-5; D is perhaps TRBD1 (5 bases). The CDR3 extends over 14 amino acids. Germline-derived CDR1 and CDR2 are SGHRS and YFSETQ. V was pared by 0 bases and J by 5 bases, with 11 bases between. The CDR3: CASSLEGDRETQYF. The CDR3, as DNA: TGCGCCAGCAGCTTGGAAGGGGATCGTGAGACCCAGTACTTC.

A remark on this clone: This CDR3 is also generated by other DNA sequences in the sample. The genes are TRBV6-6 and TRBJ2-1; 8 bases map to TRBD2. J gave up 10 bases and V 7 bases, and 15 bases lay outside the gene matches. CDR3 length equals 15 residues. Germline values: CDR1 MNHNY, CDR2 SVGAGI (reference sequence). This CDR3 is CASKLIGGRGEEQFF. As DNA, the CDR3 is TGTGCCAGCAAACTTATCGGGGGGCGGGGGGAGGAGCAGTTCTTC.

CDR3 in DNA: TGTGCCGCCGGGGGGGATACCTACGAGCAGTACTTC. Translating it yields CAAGGDTYEQYF. This sequence joins TRBV2 and TRBJ2-7; TRBD2 aligns across 8 bases. The germline CDR1 and CDR2 sequences are SNHLY and FYNNEI. The CDR3 loop spans 12 amino acids. V shed 11 bases and J 2 bases; nucleotides not matched to a gene: 5.

This sequence joins TRBV7-9 and TRBJ1-3, with 9 bases matching TRBD1. CDR3 length: 16 residues. Germline loops: CDR1 SEHNR, CDR2 FQNEAQ (reference sequence). V was pared by 5 bases and J by 3 bases, with 8 bases of the junction left unmatched. The CDR3 DNA sequence: TGTGCCAGCAGCATATTACTGGGACAGGGTGGAAACACCATATATTTT. Residues: CASSILLGQGGNTIYF.

The chain employs TRBV15 and TRBJ2-7; a weak D match, TRBD1 (5 bases). Germline V lookup: CDR1 LNHNV, CDR2 YYDKDF (reference sequence). CDR3 length: 15 amino acids. Trimming cost V 9 bases and J 2 bases, with 20 bases left between them. The CDR3 region has the DNA TGTGCCACTAGCCCCCTTAGGGGTATCCCCTACGAGCAGTACTTC. This encodes CATSPLRGIPYEQYF.

The chain links TRBV7-9 to TRBJ1-5; D is unresolved. CDR1 and CDR2 (germline): SEHNR, FQNEAQ (reference sequence). The CDR3 covers 14 residues. The V end was cut by 2 bases, the J end by 4 bases, with 9 bases between. The CDR3 coding sequence is TGTGCCAGCAGCTTAATTACTGCTAATCAGCCCCAGCATTTT. Protein product: CASSLITANQPQHF.

J is TRBJ1-2 and V is TRBV12-3 or TRBV12-4; D is undetermined. There are 13 residues in the CDR3. Deletions cut 3 bases from V and 1 base from J, with 6 bases between. The CDR3 region is CASSLQNNYGYTF. In nucleotides, the CDR3 is TGTGCCAGCAGTTTGCAGAATAACTATGGCTACACCTTC.

The chain carries TRBV7-8 and TRBJ2-2; 10 positions match TRBD1. The V gene's germline CDR1 is SGHVS and CDR2 FQNEAQ. The V segment lost 2 bases and the J segment 8 bases; nucleotides outside the gene matches: 8. The CDR3 spans 16 residues. The DNA of the CDR3 is TGTGCCAGCAGCTTATTGGGACAGGGGTCATATGGGGAGCTGTTTTTT. Protein sequence: CASSLLGQGSYGELFF. Based on the CDR3 plus reference TRBV7-8 and TRBJ2-2, the full variable domain is GAGVSQSPRYKVAKRGQDVALRCDPISGHVSLFWYQQALGQGPEFLTYFQNEAQLDKSGLPSDRFFAERPEGSVSTLKIQRTQQEDSAVYLCASSLLGQGSYGELFFGEGSRLTVL.

J is TRBJ1-6 and V is TRBV9, with 7 bases aligning to TRBD1. CDR3 length equals 15 residues. Germline V gives CDR1 SGDLS, CDR2 YYNGEE. V dropped 4 bases and J dropped 7; count of bases not matched to a gene: 8. The CDR3 loop reads CASSTRQGLNSPLHF. The CDR3 bases are TGTGCCAGCAGCACTAGACAGGGTTTGAATTCACCCCTCCACTTT.

The chain employs TRBV10-3 and TRBJ1-5; a possible D gene is TRBD1 (5 bases). V lost 10 bases and J 1 base, leaving 17 bases between the germline ends. Germline CDR1 ENHRY, CDR2 SYGVKD. The CDR3 consists of 15 residues. The CDR3 is CASSGTGGSNQPQHF. The CDR3 DNA reads TGTGCCAGTTCAGGGACTGGTGGGAGCAATCAGCCCCAGCATTTT.

The CDR3 DNA reads as TGTGCCAGCAGAGCCGGGACTAGCGGCGATACGCAGTATTTT. This encodes CASRAGTSGDTQYF. This rearrangement joins TRBV6-5 to TRBJ2-3, with TRBD2 identical over 11 bases. The length of the CDR3 is 14 residues. Germline V gene lookup returns CDR1 MNHEY and CDR2 SVGAGI. Losses at the gene ends were 6 bases for V and 6 bases for J; bases not matched to a gene: 5.

The chain uses TRBV10-1 and TRBJ1-1; D is ambiguous. CDR1 is WNHNN and CDR2 is SYGVQD in the germline V gene (reference sequence). V was trimmed by 2 bases and J by 6 bases, leaving 10 bases between them. The CDR3 covers 13 residues. The CDR3 sequence is CASSETGRPEAFF. The CDR3 DNA sequence: TGCGCCAGCAGTGAGACCGGGAGACCTGAAGCTTTCTTT.

The chain recombines TRBV6-5 with TRBJ1-1, with D possibly being TRBD1 (6 bases). Trimming removed 2 bases from V and 2 bases from J, with 15 bases in between. Germline V lookup: CDR1 MNHEY, CDR2 SVGAGI. The CDR3 runs to 16 residues. CDR3 loop: CASSYGLGQLNTEAFF. In DNA form, the CDR3 reads TGTGCCAGCAGTTACGGCTTAGGACAGTTAAACACTGAAGCTTTCTTT.

This rearrangement joins TRBV6-1 to TRBJ2-7, with 7 bases fitting TRBD1. Germline lookup yields CDR1 MNHNS and CDR2 SASEGT. This CDR3 comprises 17 residues. Trimming at V came to 4 bases and at J to 3 bases, leaving 15 bases not matched to a gene. The CDR3 DNA sequence: TGTGCCAGCAGTGGTCATGGACGAACGACAGGGTACTACGAGCAGTACTTC. Translated: CASSGHGRTTGYYEQYF.

The V gene is TRBV19, the J gene TRBJ1-6; tentatively, D is TRBD1 (5 bases). The V gene lost 3 bases and the J gene lost 11 bases, with 8 bases spanning the gap. CDR1 is LNHDA, CDR2 SQIVND, per germline (reference sequence). This CDR3 is built from 12 residues. CDR3 sequence (DNA): TGTGCCAGTAGTATCGGGGGAACACCCCTCCACTTT. Its translation: CASSIGGTPLHF.